This T cell receptor beta chain was identified during a study of human T cells and chemical hapten exposure. Overall study context: Among samples, TCR yields varied mainly because of small differences in pooled library volume.

The sample's time point: patch test 1, 2 weeks after DPC sensitization. Specified treatment: therapeutic diphenylcyclopropenone sensitization with weekly scalp DPC. This clonotype was found a few times. No antigen is known for it. Whole-study results and caveats: Expanded TCRs created a significantly greater count of big CDR3 similarity clusters than controls did.

Library construction involved attaching unique molecular identifiers to individual cDNA molecules, which allowed quantitative, reproducible TCR counting. TCRdb fed the RACE reads into MiXCR, producing one record per CDR3 protein. The profile shows roughly 120,000 distinct CDR3 sequences, about 12% of them singletons. Germline lookup yields CDR1 LGHNA and CDR2 YSLEER. Trimming stripped 0 bases from V and 8 bases from J, with 4 bases between. The CDR3 is made up of 12 amino acids. Sample: whole blood, taken in connection with sensitization to the hapten diphenylcyclopropenone (DPC). The genes are TRBV4-3 and TRBJ1-4; D unclear. The sequence was collected from a woman aged 45 to 65 with alopecia areata. Some clones in this sample may be carry-over from other donors' samples. The CDR3 sequence: CASSQESEKLFF. As DNA, the CDR3 is TGCGCCAGCAGCCAAGAATCGGAAAAACTGTTTTTT.